This TCR beta chain comes out of a study of naive and memory T cell subsets. Two oligonucleotides, mixed equimolar, formed the beta constant-region primer covering TRBC1 and TRBC2. Nested alpha and beta constant-region primers with the SP2 primer drove four PCR rounds on ligated cDNA. In TCRdb, the UMI-ligation and nested PCR reads were re-called with MiXCR into one record per CDR3 protein. The repertoire has 98,000 or so distinct CDR3 sequences, roughly 15% of them found once; the top ten carry roughly 2.8%. This clonotype was detected a few times. Its antigen is as yet unknown. Study results and limitations: Possibly reflecting memory cells re-expressing CD45RA, a few larger clonotypes occurred in naive repertoires, especially CD8.

Trimming removed 0 bases from V and 4 bases from J, with 12 bases in between. In germline, CDR1 is PRHDT, CDR2 FYEKMQ (reference sequence). The CDR3 spans 15 residues. Sequencing used naive CD8+ T cells from blood. This rearrangement joins TRBV13 to TRBJ1-2, with D unclear. The sequence came from a human donor in good health. The CDR3 protein is CASSLGIVGGYGYTF. The DNA of the CDR3 is TGTGCCAGCAGCTTAGGCATCGTGGGAGGCTATGGCTACACCTTC. Full variable domain (outside the CDR3, taken from reference TRBV13 and TRBJ1-2): AAGVIQSPRHLIKEKRETATLKCYPIPRHDTVYWYQQGPGQDPQFLISFYEKMQSDKGSIPDRFSAQQFSDYHSELNMSSLELGDSALYFCASSLGIVGGYGYTFGSGTRLTVV.